This T cell receptor (beta chain) is drawn from a study of cytomegalovirus exposure and HLA in healthy donors (dated by TCRdb to 2016 to 2017). Regarding the complete study: The 650 to 750 repertoires of the first cohort and the roughly 120 validation repertoires were produced on the same platform, according to a later analysis. The study aimed to test whether signatures of past pathogen exposure could be identified by cataloging public T cell receptors. Besides the first cohort of approximately 710 subjects, a separate validation cohort made up of 120 or so different subjects was used. To predict cytomegalovirus infection status, the study brought together high-throughput TCR immunosequencing, statistical association of individual TCRs with disease status, and machine learning. Broad study findings and their caveats: The validation cohort had no HLA typing available for a later analysis, so co-occurrence within that cohort was assessed over all 130 or so repertoires. In vitro tests confirmed that a few of the cytomegalovirus-associated TCR beta chains recognize cytomegalovirus antigens. In the study, some 160 TCR beta chains were listed as associated with cytomegalovirus. While some public TCRs were present in many individuals, most TCR sequences turned up only very rarely across donors. The authors suggested that the approach could potentially be extended to other disease states and immunological phenotypes. The classifier was reported to diagnose cytomegalovirus status with high specificity and sensitivity in both the original cohort and the validation cohort. Of the cluster scores, approximately 94% were above 0 in a later analysis, which found that TCRs clustered in the first cohort also tended to co-occur in the 120 or so validation repertoires.

The V end gives up 1 base and the J end 4 bases, leaving 13 bases in the junction not matched to a gene. CDR1 and CDR2 are drawn from the germline V gene (reference sequence): LNHNV, YYDKDF. Including cysteine and phenylalanine, the CDR3 has 18 amino acids. The kept DNA is CDR3 alone, 54 bases in frame from the first base. The library relied on the immunoSEQ multiplex PCR assay. Concerning the study's data processing: To diagnose cytomegalovirus status from the catalog of TCR beta chain sequences, a statistical classification framework was built. Held by TCRdb, this immuneACCESS table contains in-frame sequences only and omits some clones. Under half of the omission traces to an unresolved V gene where checked; the cause of the rest is unknown. V and J calls and clone size are as listed in that table; D and trimming were resolved from the DNA. This sample gives 130,000 to 150,000 clones in total; approximately 89% of them show up just once. The top ten clones comprise about 0.65% of the sample.

The donors belonged to the validation cohort of about 130 subjects, which was separate from the roughly 700-subject first cohort. In the case of this clone: Which antigen it targets is not known. The input lacks base qualities; no much larger clone sits a single base away.

This clonotype originated in a man in his late teens or twenties in good health and CMV-seronegative. The rearranged segments are TRBV15 and TRBJ2-1, and TRBD2 aligns with 7 junction nucleotides. Sequencing used PBMCs. CDR3 loop: CATSRVGKRLAAYNEQFF. In nucleotide form, the sequence is TGTGCCACCAGCAGAGTAGGGAAGCGGCTAGCGGCATACAATGAGCAGTTCTTC.